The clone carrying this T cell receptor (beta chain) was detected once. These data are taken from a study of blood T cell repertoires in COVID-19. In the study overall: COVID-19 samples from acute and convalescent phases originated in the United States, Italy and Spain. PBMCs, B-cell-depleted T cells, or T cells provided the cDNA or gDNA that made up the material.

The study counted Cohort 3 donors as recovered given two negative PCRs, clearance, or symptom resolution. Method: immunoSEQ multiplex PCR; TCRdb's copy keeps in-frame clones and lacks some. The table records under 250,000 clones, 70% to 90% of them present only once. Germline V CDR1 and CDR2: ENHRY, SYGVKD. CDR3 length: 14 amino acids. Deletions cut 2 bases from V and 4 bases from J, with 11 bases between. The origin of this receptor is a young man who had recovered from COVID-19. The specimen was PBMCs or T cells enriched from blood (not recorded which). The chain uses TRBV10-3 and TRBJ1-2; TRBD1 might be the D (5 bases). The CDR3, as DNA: TGTGCCATCAGTGAGGGTGGGGGGAGCTATGGCTACACCTTC. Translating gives CAISEGGGSYGYTF.